This TCR beta chain was observed in a study of cytomegalovirus exposure and HLA in healthy donors. Across the study: Caucasian-associated ancestry cluster membership applied to about four fifths of around 400 genotyped donors. The study, taken as a whole, reports: While the bulk of TCR sequences proved rare, some public TCRs turned up in many donors. In an earlier analysis, productive rearrangement rates for most beta V segments clustered near 87% or 30%.

A remark on this clone: Its antigen is not identified.

PCR primers comprised 60 Vbeta and 13 Jbeta primers. Sequencing was performed with immunoSEQ multiplex PCR; in TCRdb, only in-frame clones are kept and a portion is missing. Among 150,000 to 180,000 clones listed, roughly 77% were seen once. The CDR3 sequence is 13 residues long. Trimming cost V 4 bases and J 11 bases, with 17 bases left between them. CDR1 and CDR2 (germline): SEHNR, FQNEAQ (reference sequence). The sample comprised PBMCs. The origin of this receptor is a man aged 25-45 years in good health and CMV-seropositive. The rearrangement uses TRBV7-9 and TRBJ1-1; TRBD1 might be the D (6 bases). The CDR3 nucleotides read TGTGCCAGCAGCTCCACAGGGAACATTGCGGCTTTCTTT. Encoded protein: CASSSTGNIAAFF.